This T cell receptor (beta chain) was retrieved from a study of shared clonotypes between healthy human individuals. Study results and limitations: Naive CD4 clonotypes were shared across several donors at around 5%. On the whole, naive subsets had larger estimated richness than memory subsets had.

V shed 5 bases, J shed 5 bases, and the junction held 5 bases outside the gene matches. Germline CDR1 and CDR2: SGHAT and FQNNGV. This CDR3 is 13 amino acids long. In replicate PCRs of sorted subsets, roughly 200 ng DNA, about 29,000 T cell genomes, was used. Profiled with immunoSEQ multiplex PCR; TCRdb holds only in-frame clones, not every one. The sample shows about 2.2 million clones, 80% to 95% of them seen only once. Naive CD8 cells lacked CD45RO, underwent positive selection for CCR7 and left out terminally differentiated effector memory CD45RA+ cells. A single count supports this clone. No antigen is known for it.

Specimen: naive CD8+ T cells from PBMCs. The source of this sequence is a man aged 18 to 35 in good health. Some clones in this sample may be carry-over from other donors' samples. The V call is TRBV11-2, the J call TRBJ1-1, with TRBD1 matching over 7 bases. CDR3 bases: TGTGCCAGCAGCGCGCTGACAGGGACTGAAGCTTTCTTT. It codes for CASSALTGTEAFF.